The text below deals with one T cell receptor (beta chain). This CDR3 has 14 amino acids. V was clipped by 6 bases and J by 7 bases, with 16 bases between them. The germline V gene has CDR1 MNHEY and CDR2 SMNVEV (reference sequence). The sample belongs to a study of blood T cell repertoires in COVID-19. Clones were sequenced by immunoSEQ multiplex PCR, and TCRdb holds only the in-frame ones, with some missing. Altogether under 200,000 clones are present, roughly 80% being singletons, with the ten largest covering approximately 2.8%. This sequence was found in a man aged 65 to 79 with acute or convalescent COVID-19. The rearrangement joins TRBV27 to TRBJ1-3; D uncertain. The sequenced sample consisted of peripheral blood. The CDR3 spells CASSPASGSNTIYF. CDR3 nucleotides: TGTGCCAGCAGCCCCGCGAGCGGGTCTAACACCATATATTTT.